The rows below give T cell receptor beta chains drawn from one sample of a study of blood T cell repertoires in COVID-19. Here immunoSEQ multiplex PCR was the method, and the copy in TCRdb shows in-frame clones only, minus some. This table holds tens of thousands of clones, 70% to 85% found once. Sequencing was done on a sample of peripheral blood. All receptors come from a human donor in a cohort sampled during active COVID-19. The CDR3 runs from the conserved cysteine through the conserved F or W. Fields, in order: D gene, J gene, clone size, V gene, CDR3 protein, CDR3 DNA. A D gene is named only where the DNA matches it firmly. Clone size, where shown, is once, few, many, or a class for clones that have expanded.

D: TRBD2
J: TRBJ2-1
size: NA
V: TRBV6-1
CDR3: CASSGTSGRGSYNEQFF
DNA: TGTGCCAGCAGTGGGACTAGCGGGAGAGGGTCCTACAATGAGCAGTTCTTC

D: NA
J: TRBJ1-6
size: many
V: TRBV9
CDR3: CASSVDTGSPLHF
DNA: TGTGCCAGCAGCGTAGACACAGGGTCACCCCTCCACTTT

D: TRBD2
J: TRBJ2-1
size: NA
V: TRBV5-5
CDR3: CASSLDGGGRAWNEQFF
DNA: TGTGCCAGCAGCTTGGACGGGGGCGGGAGGGCATGGAATGAGCAGTTCTTC

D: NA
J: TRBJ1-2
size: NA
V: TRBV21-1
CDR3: CASARGILGGYTF
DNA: TGTGCCAGCGCCAGGGGAATTCTTGGGGGCTACACCTTC

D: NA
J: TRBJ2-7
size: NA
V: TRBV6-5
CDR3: CATYDRFYSYEQYF
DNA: TGTGCCACGTACGACAGGTTCTACTCCTACGAGCAGTACTTC

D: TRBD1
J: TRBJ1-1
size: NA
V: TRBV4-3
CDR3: CASSQDWGQGPMEAFF
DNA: TGCGCCAGCAGCCAAGATTGGGGACAGGGGCCGATGGAAGCTTTCTTT

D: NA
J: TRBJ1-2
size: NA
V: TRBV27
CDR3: CASSPVGRSGYTF
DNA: TGTGCCAGCAGCCCAGTGGGCAGAAGCGGCTACACCTTC

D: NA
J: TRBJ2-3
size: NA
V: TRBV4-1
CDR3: CASSQRRGEGDTQYF
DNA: TGCGCCAGCAGCCAGAGGCGGGGCGAGGGAGATACGCAGTATTTT

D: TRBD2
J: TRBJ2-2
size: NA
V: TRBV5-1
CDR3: CASSRRTSGTNTGELFF
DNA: TGCGCCAGCAGCAGGCGGACTAGCGGGACGAACACCGGGGAGCTGTTTTTT

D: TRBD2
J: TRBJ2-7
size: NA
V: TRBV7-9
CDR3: CASSFGLAGGPVWEQYF
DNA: TGTGCCAGCAGCTTCGGACTAGCGGGAGGCCCTGTCTGGGAGCAGTACTTC

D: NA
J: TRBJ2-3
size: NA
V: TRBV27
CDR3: CASSPLSWGFSTDTQYF
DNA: TGTGCCAGCAGTCCACTTTCCTGGGGCTTTAGCACAGATACGCAGTATTTT

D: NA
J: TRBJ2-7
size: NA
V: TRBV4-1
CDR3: CASSHTGTRLLEQYF
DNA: TGCGCCAGCAGCCACACCGGGACAAGGCTTCTCGAGCAGTACTTC

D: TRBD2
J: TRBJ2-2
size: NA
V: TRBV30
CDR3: CAWSLLAGGSTGELFF
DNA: TGTGCCTGGAGTTTACTAGCGGGAGGCTCCACCGGGGAGCTGTTTTTT

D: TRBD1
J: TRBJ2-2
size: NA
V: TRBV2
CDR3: CASSPTGGPGELFF
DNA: TGTGCCAGCAGTCCGACAGGGGGTCCCGGGGAGCTGTTTTTT

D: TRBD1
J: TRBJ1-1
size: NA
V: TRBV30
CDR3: CAWSPHQGANTEAFF
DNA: TGTGCCTGGAGTCCTCATCAGGGGGCGAACACTGAAGCTTTCTTT

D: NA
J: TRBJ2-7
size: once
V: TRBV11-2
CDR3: CASSIFYEQYF
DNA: TGTGCCAGCAGCATCTTTTACGAGCAGTACTTC

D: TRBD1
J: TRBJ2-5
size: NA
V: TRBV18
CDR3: CASSPPTGKETQYF
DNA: TGTGCCAGCTCACCACCGACAGGGAAAGAGACCCAGTACTTC

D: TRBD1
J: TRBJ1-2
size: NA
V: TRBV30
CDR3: CAWRGQGVGYTF
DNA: TGTGCCTGGAGGGGACAGGGGGTGGGCTACACCTTC

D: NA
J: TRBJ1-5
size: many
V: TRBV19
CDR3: CASSGDFQPQHF
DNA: TGTGCCAGTAGTGGGGACTTTCAGCCCCAGCATTTT

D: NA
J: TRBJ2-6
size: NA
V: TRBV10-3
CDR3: CAIRADLSGANVLTF
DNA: TGTGCCATCAGAGCGGACCTCTCTGGGGCCAACGTCCTGACTTTC

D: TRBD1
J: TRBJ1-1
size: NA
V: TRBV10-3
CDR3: CAIAQQGLFTEAFF
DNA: TGTGCCATCGCACAACAGGGGCTCTTCACTGAAGCTTTCTTT

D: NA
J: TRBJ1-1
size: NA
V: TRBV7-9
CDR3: CASSSQGRWGSADTEAFF
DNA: TGTGCCAGCAGCTCCCAGGGCAGGTGGGGCTCCGCGGACACTGAAGCTTTCTTT